At least ten counts were recorded for the clone carrying this TCR beta chain. The antigen is unknown. Sequencing libraries made from TCR beta cDNA carried unique molecular identifiers. TCRdb processed the PCR reads anew with MiXCR; each CDR3 protein has one entry. The sample shows approximately 260,000 distinct CDR3 sequences, just over 35% of them seen only once. These data come from a study of post-analysis software for immune sequencing data. Overall study findings and caveats: Relative to controls, patients had a handful of TRBV segments at higher frequency, with TRBV5-6, TRBV5-1 and TRBV20-1 among these.

The CDR3 loop spans 18 amino acids. V shed 6 bases and J 3 bases; nucleotides not matched to a gene: 10. The sequenced material came from blood. The chain links TRBV12-3 or TRBV12-4 to TRBJ2-1, with TRBD2 matching over 14 bases. The receptor was derived from a girl aged 5-17 years with multiple sclerosis. The CDR3 DNA is TGTGCCAGCAGCCGGGGACTAGCGGGAGCGGCTGGCTACAATGAGCAGTTCTTC. Its translation is CASSRGLAGAAGYNEQFF.